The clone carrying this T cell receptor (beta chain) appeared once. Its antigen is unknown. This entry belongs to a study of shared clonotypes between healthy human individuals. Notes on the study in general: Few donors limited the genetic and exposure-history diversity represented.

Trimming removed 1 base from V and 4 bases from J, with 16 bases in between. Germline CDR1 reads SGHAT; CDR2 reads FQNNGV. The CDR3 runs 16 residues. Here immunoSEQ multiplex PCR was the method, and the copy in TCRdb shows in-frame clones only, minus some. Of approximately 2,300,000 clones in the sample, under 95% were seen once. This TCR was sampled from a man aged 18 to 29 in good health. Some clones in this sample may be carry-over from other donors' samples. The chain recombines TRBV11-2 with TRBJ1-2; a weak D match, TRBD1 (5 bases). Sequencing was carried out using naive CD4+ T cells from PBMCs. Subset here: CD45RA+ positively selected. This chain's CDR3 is CASSLGERGIGYGYTF. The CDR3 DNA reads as TGTGCCAGCAGCTTAGGCGAGCGGGGGATCGGCTATGGCTACACCTTC.